This T cell receptor beta chain is drawn from a study of shared clonotypes between healthy human individuals. Trimming pared 0 bases from V and 4 bases from J, leaving 7 bases between. In germline, CDR1 is SGHRS, CDR2 YFSETQ. This CDR3 has 14 amino acids. Measured with immunoSEQ multiplex PCR; TCRdb has only the in-frame clones, and not every one. This sample has about 2 million clones, with approximately 94% found just once. Terminally differentiated effector memory CD45RA+ cells were excluded by CCR7 positive selection of CD45RO-negative cells. The source is a man between 18 and 29 years old in good health. This sequence joins TRBV5-1 and TRBJ2-2; D remains ambiguous. Material for sequencing was naive CD8+ T cells sorted from blood. The CDR3 DNA is TGCGCCAGCAGCTTGGTGGTGGGCACCGGGGAGCTGTTTTTT. Amino acid sequence: CASSLVVGTGELFF.